This T cell receptor (beta chain) comes out of a study of CD8 T cells in ankylosing spondylitis. General observations from the study: Seemingly distinctive of ankylosing spondylitis blood was a TCR beta motif formed by eight highly homologous variants. The clones that were linked to disease were reported to be significantly enriched in matched synovial fluid samples from ankylosing spondylitis patients. The authors found the disease-linked clones to be CD8+ and relatively rare in peripheral blood.

In this sample, this clonotype turned up a few times. Its antigen is undetermined. This CDR3 has 14 residues. The V gene lost 0 bases and the J gene lost 9 bases, with 9 bases spanning the gap. It was by quantitative 5'-RACE with molecular barcodes that TCR beta libraries were made. Each CDR3 protein gets one entry after TCRdb re-called the 5' RACE reads with MiXCR. The data hold around 150,000 distinct CDR3 sequences, with approximately 44% observed a single time. The gene calls are TRBV12-3 or TRBV12-4 and TRBJ1-6; D perhaps matches TRBD1 (5 bases). The TCR was taken from a male donor with ankylosing spondylitis. Sequencing was performed on synovial fluid, either unsorted or a sorted T cell fraction (not recorded which). CDR3 coding DNA: TGTGCCAGCAGTTTAGCAGGGGTTAGTTCACCCCTCCACTTT. As protein: CASSLAGVSSPLHF.